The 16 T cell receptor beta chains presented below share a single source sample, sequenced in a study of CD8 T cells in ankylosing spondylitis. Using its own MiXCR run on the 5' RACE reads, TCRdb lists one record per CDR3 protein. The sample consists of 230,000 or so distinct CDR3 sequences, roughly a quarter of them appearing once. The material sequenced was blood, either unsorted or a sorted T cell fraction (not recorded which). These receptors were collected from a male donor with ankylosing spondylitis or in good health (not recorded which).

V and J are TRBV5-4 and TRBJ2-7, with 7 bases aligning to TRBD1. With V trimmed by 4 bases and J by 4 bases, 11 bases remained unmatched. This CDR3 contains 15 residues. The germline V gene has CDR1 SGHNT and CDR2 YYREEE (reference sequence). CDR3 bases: TGTGCCAGCAGCCCCCAGGGGACAGCGCCTTACGAGCAGTACTTC. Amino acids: CASSPQGTAPYEQYF. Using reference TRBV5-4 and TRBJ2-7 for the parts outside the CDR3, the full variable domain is ETGVTQSPTHLIKTRGQQVTLRCSSQSGHNTVSWYQQALGQGPQFIFQYYREEENGRGNFPPRFSGLQFPNYSSELNVNALELDDSALYLCASSPQGTAPYEQYFGPGTRLTVT.

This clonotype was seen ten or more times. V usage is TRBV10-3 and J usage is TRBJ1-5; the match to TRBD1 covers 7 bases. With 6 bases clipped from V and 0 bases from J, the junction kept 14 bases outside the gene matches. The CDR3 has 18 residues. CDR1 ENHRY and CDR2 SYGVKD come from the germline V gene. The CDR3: CAISPEGDRPNSNQPQHF. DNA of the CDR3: TGTGCCATCAGCCCTGAGGGGGACAGACCAAATAGCAATCAGCCCCAGCATTTT.

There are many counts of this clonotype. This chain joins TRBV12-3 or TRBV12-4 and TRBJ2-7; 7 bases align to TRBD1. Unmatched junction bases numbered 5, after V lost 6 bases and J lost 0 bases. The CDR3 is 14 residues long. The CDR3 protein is CASSPTGYSYEQYF. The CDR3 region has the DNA TGTGCCAGCAGCCCGACAGGGTACTCCTACGAGCAGTACTTC.

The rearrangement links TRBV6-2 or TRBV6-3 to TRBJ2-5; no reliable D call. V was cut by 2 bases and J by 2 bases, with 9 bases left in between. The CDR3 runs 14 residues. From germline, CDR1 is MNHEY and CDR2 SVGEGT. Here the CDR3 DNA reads TGTGCCAGCAGTTACGGGGATGCGCAAGAGACCCAGTACTTC. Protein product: CASSYGDAQETQYF.

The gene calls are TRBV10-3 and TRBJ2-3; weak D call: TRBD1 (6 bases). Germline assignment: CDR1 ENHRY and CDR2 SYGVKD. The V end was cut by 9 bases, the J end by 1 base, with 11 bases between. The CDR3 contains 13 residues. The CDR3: CAINAGGTDTQYF. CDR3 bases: TGTGCCATAAACGCAGGGGGCACAGATACGCAGTATTTT.

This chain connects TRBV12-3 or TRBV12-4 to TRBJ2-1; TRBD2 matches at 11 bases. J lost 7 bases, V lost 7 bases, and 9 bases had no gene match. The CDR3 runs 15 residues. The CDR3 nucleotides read TGTGCCAGCACCTTAGCGGGGGGGCTTGGTAATGAGCAGTTCTTC. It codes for CASTLAGGLGNEQFF.

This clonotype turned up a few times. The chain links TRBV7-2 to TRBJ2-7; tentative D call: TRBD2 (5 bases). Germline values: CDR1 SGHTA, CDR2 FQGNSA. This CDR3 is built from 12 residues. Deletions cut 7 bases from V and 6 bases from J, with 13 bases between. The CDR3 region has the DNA TGTGCCAGCAACCACCCGGGGTTCGAGCAGTACTTC. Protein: CASNHPGFEQYF.

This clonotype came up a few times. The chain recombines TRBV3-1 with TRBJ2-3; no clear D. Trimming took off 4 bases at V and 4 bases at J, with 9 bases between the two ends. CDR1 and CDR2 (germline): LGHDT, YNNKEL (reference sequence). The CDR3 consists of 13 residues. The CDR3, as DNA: TGTGCCAGCAGCCCCGCGATTGCAGATACGCAGTATTTT. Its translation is CASSPAIADTQYF.

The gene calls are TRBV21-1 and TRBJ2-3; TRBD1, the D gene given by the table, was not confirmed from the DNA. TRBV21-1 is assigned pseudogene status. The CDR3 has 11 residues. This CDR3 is CASSLWTGRAF. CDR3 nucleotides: TGTGCCAGCAGCTTGTGGACAGGACGGGCCTTC.

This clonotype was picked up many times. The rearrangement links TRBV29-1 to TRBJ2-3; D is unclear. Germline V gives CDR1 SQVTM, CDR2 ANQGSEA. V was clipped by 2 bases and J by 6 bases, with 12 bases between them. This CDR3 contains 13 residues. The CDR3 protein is CSVEWTVWDTQYF. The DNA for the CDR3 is TGCAGCGTTGAATGGACCGTCTGGGATACGCAGTATTTT.

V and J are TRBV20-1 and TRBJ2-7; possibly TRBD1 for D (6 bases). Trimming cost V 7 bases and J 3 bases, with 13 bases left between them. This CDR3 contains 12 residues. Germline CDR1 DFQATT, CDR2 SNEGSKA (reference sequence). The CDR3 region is CSGQGSVYEQYF. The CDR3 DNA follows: TGCAGTGGTCAGGGGTCCGTCTACGAGCAGTACTTC.

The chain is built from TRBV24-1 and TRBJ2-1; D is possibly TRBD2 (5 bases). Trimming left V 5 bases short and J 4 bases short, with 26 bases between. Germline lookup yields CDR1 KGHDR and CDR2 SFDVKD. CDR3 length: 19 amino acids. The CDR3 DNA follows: TGTGCCACCAGTGGGAGTATGGTTGGAGGCCGCGGTACTTACAATGAGCAGTTCTTC. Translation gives CATSGSMVGGRGTYNEQFF.

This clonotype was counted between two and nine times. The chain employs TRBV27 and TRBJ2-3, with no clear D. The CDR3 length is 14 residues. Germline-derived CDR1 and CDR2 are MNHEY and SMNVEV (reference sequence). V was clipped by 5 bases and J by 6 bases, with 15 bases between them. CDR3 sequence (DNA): TGTGCCAGCAGTCCTGGACCGTTTCGGGATACGCAGTATTTT. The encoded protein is CASSPGPFRDTQYF.

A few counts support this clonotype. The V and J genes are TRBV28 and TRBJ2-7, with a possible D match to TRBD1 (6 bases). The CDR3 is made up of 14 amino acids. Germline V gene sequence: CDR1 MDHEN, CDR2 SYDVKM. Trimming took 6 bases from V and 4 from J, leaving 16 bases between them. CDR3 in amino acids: CASSSPGQGYEQYF. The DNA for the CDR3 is TGTGCCAGCAGCTCCCCTGGCCAGGGGTACGAGCAGTACTTC.

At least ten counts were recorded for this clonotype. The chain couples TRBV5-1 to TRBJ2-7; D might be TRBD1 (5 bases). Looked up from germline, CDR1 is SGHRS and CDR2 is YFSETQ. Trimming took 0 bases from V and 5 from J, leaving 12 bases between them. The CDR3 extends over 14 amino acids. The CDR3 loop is CASSLEGALNEQYF. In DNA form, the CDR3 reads TGCGCCAGCAGCTTGGAAGGGGCGTTGAACGAGCAGTACTTC. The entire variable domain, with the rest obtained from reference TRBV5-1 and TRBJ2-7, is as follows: KAGVTQTPRYLIKTRGQQVTLSCSPISGHRSVSWYQQTPGQGLQFLFEYFSETQRNKGNFPGRFSGRQFSNSRSEMNVSTLELGDSALYLCASSLEGALNEQYFGPGTRLTVT.

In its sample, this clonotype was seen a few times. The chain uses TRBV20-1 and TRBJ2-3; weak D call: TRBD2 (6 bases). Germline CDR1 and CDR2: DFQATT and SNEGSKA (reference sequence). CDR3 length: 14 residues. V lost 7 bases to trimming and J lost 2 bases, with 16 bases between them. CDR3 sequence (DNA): TGCAGTGAGTTAGGGCGCGGGACCACAGATACGCAGTATTTT. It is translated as CSELGRGTTDTQYF.